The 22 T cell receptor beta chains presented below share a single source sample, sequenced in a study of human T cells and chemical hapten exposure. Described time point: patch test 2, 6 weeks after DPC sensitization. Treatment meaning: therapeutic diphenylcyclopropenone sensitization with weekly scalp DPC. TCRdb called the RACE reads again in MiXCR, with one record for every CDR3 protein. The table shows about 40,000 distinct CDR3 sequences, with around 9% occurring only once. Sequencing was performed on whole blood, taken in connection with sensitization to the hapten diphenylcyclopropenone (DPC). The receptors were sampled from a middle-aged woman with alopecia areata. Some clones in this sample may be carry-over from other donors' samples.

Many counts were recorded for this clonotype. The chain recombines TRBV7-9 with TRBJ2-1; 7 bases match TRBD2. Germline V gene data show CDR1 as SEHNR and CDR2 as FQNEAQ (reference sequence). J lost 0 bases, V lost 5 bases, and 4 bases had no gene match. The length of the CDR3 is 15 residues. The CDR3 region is CASSRSSGSYNEQFF. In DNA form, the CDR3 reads TGTGCCAGCAGCCGTTCTAGCGGCTCCTACAATGAGCAGTTCTTC.

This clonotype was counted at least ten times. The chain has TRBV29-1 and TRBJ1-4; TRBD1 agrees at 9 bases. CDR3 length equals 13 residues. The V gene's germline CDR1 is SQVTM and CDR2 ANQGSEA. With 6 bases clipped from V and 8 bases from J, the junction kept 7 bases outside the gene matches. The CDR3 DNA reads TGCAGCGTCCGCCGGGACAGGGCGGAAAAACTGTTTTTT. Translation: CSVRRDRAEKLFF.

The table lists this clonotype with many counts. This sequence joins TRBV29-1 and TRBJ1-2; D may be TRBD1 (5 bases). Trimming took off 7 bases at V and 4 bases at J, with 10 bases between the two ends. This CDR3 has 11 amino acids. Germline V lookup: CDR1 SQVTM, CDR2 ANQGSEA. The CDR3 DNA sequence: TGCAGCGGAGGGACGGTCTATGGCTACACCTTC. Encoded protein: CSGGTVYGYTF.

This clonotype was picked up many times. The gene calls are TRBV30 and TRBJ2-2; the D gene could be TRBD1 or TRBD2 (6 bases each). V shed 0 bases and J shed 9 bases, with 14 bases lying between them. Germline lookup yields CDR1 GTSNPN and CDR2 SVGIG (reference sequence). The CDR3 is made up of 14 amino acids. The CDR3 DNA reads TGTGCCTGGAGTGTCAGGGGACTTAGCCGGGAGCTGTTTTTT. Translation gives CAWSVRGLSRELFF.

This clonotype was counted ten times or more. The CDR3 DNA follows: TGTGCCAGCAGCTTGGGGGGGGCCTGGGAGACCCAGTACTTC. Translated, it gives CASSLGGAWETQYF. J is TRBJ2-5 and V is TRBV5-4, with D possibly being TRBD1 or TRBD2 (6 bases each). The germline V and J ends were trimmed by 0 bases and 5 bases, with 11 bases remaining between them. The V gene's germline CDR1 is SGHNT and CDR2 YYREEE (reference sequence). This CDR3 contains 14 residues.

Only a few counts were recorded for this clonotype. CDR3 protein: CSVGSRTPPSPRQNYGYTF. DNA of the CDR3: TGCAGCGTCGGAAGTAGGACACCTCCATCCCCCCGCCAAAACTATGGCTACACCTTC. The rearrangement links TRBV29-1 to TRBJ1-2; a possible D gene is TRBD1 (5 bases). CDR3 length: 19 residues. Germline V gives CDR1 SQVTM, CDR2 ANQGSEA. Trimming stripped 6 bases from V and 2 bases from J, with 31 bases between.

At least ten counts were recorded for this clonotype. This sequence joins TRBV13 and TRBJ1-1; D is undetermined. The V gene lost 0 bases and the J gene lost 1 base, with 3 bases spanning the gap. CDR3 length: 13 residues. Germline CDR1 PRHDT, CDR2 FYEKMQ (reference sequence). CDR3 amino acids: CASSLGKNTEAFF. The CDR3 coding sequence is TGTGCCAGCAGCTTAGGAAAGAACACTGAAGCTTTCTTT.

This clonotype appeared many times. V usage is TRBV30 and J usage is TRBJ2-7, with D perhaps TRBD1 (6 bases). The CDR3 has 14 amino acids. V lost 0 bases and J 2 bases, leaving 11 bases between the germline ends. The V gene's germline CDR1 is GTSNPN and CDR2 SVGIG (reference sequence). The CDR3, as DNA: TGTGCCTGGAGTGTGGTAGGGGGAACCTACGAGCAGTACTTC. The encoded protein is CAWSVVGGTYEQYF.

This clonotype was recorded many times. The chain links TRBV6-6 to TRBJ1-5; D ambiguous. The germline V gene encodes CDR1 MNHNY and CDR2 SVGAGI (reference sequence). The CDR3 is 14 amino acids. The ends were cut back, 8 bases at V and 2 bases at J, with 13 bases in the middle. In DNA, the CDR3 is TGTGCCAGCTACCGGGCCGGGGGCAATCAGCCCCAGCATTTT. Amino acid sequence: CASYRAGGNQPQHF.

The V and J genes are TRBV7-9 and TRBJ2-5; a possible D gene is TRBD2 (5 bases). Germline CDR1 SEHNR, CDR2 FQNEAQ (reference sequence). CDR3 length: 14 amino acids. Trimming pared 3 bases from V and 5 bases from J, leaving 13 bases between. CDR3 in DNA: TGTGCCAGCAGCTTCAGGACTTCAATGGAGACCCAGTACTTC. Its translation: CASSFRTSMETQYF.

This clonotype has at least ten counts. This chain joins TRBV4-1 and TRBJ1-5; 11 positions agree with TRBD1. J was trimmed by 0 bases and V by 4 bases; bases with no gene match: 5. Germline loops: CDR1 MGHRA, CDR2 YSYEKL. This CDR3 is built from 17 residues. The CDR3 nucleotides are TGCGCCAGCAGCCCCGGACAGGGGGCATATAGCAATCAGCCCCAGCATTTT. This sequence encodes CASSPGQGAYSNQPQHF.

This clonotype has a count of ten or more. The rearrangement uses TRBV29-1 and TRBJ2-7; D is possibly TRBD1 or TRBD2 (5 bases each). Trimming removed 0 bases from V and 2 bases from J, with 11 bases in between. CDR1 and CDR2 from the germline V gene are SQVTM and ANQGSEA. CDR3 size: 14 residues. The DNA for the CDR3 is TGCAGCGTTGAAGATGAGGGGATACCCTACGAGCAGTACTTC. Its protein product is CSVEDEGIPYEQYF.

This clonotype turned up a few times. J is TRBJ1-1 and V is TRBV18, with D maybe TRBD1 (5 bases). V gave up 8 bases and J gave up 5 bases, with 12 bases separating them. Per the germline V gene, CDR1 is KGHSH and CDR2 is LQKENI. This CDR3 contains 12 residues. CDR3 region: CASETQGTEAFF. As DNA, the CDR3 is TGTGCCAGCGAAACGCAGGGTACTGAAGCTTTCTTT.

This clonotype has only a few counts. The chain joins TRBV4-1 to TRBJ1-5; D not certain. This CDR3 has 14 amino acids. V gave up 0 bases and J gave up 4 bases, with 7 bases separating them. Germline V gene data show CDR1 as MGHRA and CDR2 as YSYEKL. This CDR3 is CASSQDMGNQPQHF. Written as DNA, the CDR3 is TGCGCCAGCAGCCAAGATATGGGGAATCAGCCCCAGCATTTT.

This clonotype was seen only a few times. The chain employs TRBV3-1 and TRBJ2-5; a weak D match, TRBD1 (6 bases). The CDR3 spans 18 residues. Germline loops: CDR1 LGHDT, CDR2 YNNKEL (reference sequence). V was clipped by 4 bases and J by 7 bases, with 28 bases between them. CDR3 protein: CASSPPSEGTQPFWTQYF. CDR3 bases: TGTGCCAGCAGCCCCCCGAGCGAAGGGACACAACCTTTTTGGACCCAGTACTTC.

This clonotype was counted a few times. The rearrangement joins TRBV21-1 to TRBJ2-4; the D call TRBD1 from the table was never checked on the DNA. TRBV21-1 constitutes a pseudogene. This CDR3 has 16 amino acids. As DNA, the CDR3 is TGTGCCAGCAGCAAAGGGGTTCCGGGACGGGCAAACATTCAGTACTTC. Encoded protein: CASSKGVPGRANIQYF.

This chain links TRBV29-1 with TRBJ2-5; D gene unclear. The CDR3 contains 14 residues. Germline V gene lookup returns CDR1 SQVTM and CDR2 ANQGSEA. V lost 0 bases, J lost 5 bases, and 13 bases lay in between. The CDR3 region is CSVEDTTTRETQYF. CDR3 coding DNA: TGCAGCGTTGAAGACACTACCACCCGGGAGACCCAGTACTTC.

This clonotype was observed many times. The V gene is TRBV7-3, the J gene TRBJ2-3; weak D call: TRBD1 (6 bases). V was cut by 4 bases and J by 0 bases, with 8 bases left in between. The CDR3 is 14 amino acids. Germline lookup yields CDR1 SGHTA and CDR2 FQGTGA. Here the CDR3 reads CASSSGQSTDTQYF. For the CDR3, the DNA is TGTGCCAGCAGCTCTGGACAGAGCACAGATACGCAGTATTTT. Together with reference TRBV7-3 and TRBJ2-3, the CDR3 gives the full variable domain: GAGVSQTPSNKVTEKGKYVELRCDPISGHTALYWYRQSLGQGPEFLIYFQGTGAADDSGLPNDRFFAVRPEGSVSTLKIQRTERGDSAVYLCASSSGQSTDTQYFGPGTRLTVL.

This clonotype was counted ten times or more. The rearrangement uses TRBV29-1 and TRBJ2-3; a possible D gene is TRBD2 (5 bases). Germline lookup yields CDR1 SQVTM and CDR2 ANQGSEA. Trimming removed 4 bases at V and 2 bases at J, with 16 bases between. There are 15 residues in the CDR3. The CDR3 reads CSVVAIQRSTDTQYF. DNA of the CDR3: TGCAGCGTTGTAGCTATCCAGCGGTCCACAGATACGCAGTATTTT.

CDR3 region: CASSFAQSYEQYF. DNA of the CDR3: TGTGCCAGCAGTTTCGCACAATCCTACGAGCAGTACTTC. The gene calls are TRBV27 and TRBJ2-7; D is uncertain. Germline CDR1 MNHEY, CDR2 SMNVEV (reference sequence). The CDR3 is made up of 13 amino acids. The germline V and J ends were trimmed by 3 bases and 1 base, with 7 bases remaining between them.

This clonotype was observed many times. CDR3 residues: CASSLGGRVSTEAFF. CDR3 coding DNA: TGTGCCAGCAGCTTGGGCGGCAGGGTCTCTACTGAAGCTTTCTTT. V is TRBV5-4 and J is TRBJ1-1; D possibly corresponds to TRBD1 (5 bases). The CDR3 is made up of 15 amino acids. CDR1 and CDR2 from the germline V gene are SGHNT and YYREEE (reference sequence). V was pared by 0 bases and J by 5 bases, with 14 bases between.

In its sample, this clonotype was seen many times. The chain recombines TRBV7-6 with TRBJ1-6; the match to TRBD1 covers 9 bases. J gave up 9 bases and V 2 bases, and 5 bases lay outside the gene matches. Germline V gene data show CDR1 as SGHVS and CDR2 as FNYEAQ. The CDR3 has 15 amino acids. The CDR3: CASSLMDRGGSPLHF. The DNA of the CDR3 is TGTGCCAGCAGCTTAATGGACAGGGGCGGTTCACCCCTCCACTTT.